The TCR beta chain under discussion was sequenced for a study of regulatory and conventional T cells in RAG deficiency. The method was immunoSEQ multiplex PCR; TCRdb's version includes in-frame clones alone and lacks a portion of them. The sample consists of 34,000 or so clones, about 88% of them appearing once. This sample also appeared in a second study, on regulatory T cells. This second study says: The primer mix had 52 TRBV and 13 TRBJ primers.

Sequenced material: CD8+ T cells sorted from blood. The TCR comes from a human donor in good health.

CDR3 in DNA: TGTGCCATCGGGTCAGGATACGAGCAGTACTTC. Its protein product is CAIGSGYEQYF. The V and J genes are TRBV10-3 and TRBJ2-7; D unresolved. Between the trimmed V and J ends, which lost 8 bases and 4 bases, there was a span of 9 bases. Looked up from germline, CDR1 is ENHRY and CDR2 is SYGVKD. CDR3 length: 11 residues.